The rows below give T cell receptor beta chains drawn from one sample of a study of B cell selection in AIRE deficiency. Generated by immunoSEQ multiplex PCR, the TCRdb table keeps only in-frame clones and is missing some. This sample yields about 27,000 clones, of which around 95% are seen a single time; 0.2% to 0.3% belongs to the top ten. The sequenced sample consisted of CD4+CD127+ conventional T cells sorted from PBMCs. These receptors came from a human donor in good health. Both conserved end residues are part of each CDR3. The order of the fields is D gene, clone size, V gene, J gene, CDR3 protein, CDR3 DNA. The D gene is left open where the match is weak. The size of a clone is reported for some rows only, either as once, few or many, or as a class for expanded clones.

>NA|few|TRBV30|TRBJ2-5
CAWARFGETQYF
TGTGCCTGGGCTAGATTCGGAGAGACCCAGTACTTC
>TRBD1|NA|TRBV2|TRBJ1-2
CASSEARDRGWNPHYGYTF
TGTGCCAGCAGTGAAGCCAGGGACAGGGGATGGAATCCGCATTATGGCTACACCTTC
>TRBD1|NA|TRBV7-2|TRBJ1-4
CASSRIRDRDQKLFF
TGTGCCAGCAGCCGTATAAGGGACAGGGATCAAAAACTGTTTTTT
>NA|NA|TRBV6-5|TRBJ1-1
CASSYRGKPNTEAFF
TGTGCCAGCAGTTACCGGGGGAAACCGAACACTGAAGCTTTCTTT
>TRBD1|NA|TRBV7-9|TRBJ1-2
CASSGDRDRGQRYGYTF
TGTGCCAGCAGCGGAGACCGGGACAGGGGGCAGCGCTATGGCTACACCTTC
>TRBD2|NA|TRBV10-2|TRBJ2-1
CASRTSGGPLYNEQFF
TGCGCCAGCAGGACTAGCGGGGGGCCGCTCTACAATGAGCAGTTCTTC
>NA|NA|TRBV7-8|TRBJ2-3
CASSQYTGNPDTQYF
TGTGCCAGCAGTCAATACACGGGGAATCCAGATACGCAGTATTTT
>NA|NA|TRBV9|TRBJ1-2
CASSVRSGFRLGANYGYTF
TGTGCCAGCAGCGTAAGGTCGGGGTTTCGTCTTGGGGCTAACTATGGCTACACCTTC
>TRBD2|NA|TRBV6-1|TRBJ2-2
CASSESLAGVTGELFF
TGTGCCAGCAGTGAATCATTAGCGGGGGTCACCGGGGAGCTGTTTTTT
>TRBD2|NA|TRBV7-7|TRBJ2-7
CASSPTSGGAGEQYF
TGTGCCAGCAGCCCGACTAGCGGGGGGGCCGGCGAGCAGTACTTC
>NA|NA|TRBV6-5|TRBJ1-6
CASSYEDNSPLHF
TGTGCCAGCAGTTACGAGGATAATTCACCCCTCCACTTT
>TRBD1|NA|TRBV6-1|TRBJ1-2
CASSDGKTGGRPAGGYTF
TGTGCCAGCAGTGATGGGAAGACAGGGGGAAGACCCGCGGGTGGCTACACCTTC
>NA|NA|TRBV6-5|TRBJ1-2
CASSQGRNYGYTF
TGTGCCAGCAGCCAAGGACGGAACTATGGCTACACCTTC
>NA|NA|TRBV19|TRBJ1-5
CASSTQGAQPQHF
TGTGCCAGTAGTACGCAGGGTGCCCAGCCCCAGCATTTT
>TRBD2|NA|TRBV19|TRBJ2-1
CASRPPLAGGPDEQFF
TGTGCCAGTAGGCCCCCGCTAGCGGGAGGGCCAGATGAGCAGTTCTTC
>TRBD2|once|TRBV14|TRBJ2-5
CASSQGWLAGNQETQYF
TGTGCCAGCAGCCAAGGTTGGCTAGCGGGGAACCAAGAGACCCAGTACTTC
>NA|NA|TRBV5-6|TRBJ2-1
CASSLRVSISYNEQFF
TGTGCCAGCAGCTTGCGAGTCAGTATTTCCTACAATGAGCAGTTCTTC
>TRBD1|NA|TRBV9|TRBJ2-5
CASSEQGKQGNFGETQYF
TGTGCCAGCAGCGAACAAGGAAAACAGGGGAATTTTGGGGAGACCCAGTACTTC
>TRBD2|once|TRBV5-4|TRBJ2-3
CASSTGLAGTDTQYF
TGTGCCAGCAGCACGGGACTAGCGGGCACAGATACGCAGTATTTT
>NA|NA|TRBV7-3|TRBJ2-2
CASSFGSRPLDGLFF
TGTGCCAGCAGCTTCGGGTCACGGCCCCTCGACGGGCTGTTTTTT
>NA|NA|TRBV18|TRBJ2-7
CASSPPDRSYEQYF
TGTGCCAGCTCACCACCCGACAGGTCCTACGAGCAGTACTTC
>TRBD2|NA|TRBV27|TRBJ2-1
CASSSPLAADYNEQFF
TGTGCCAGCAGTTCACCTCTAGCGGCCGACTACAATGAGCAGTTCTTC
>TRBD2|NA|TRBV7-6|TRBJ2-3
CASSPKPGLAGTDTQYF
TGTGCCAGCAGCCCTAAGCCGGGACTAGCGGGAACAGATACGCAGTATTTT
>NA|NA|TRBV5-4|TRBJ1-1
CASSLGGGDTEAFF
TGTGCCAGCAGCTTGGGAGGGGGGGACACTGAAGCTTTCTTT
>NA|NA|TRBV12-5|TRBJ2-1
CASGLFRGTYNEQFF
TGTGCTAGTGGTTTGTTCCGGGGAACCTACAATGAGCAGTTCTTC
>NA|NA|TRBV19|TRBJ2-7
CASRRGGSSYEQYF
TGTGCCAGTAGGAGGGGGGGTTCCAGCTACGAGCAGTACTTC
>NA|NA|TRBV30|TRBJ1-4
CAWSVGGPGEKLFF
TGTGCCTGGAGTGTGGGGGGGCCAGGCGAAAAACTGTTTTTT
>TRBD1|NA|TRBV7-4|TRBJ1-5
CASSLGIRAGGGQPQHF
TGTGCCAGCAGCTTAGGTATCAGGGCAGGGGGCGGTCAGCCCCAGCATTTT
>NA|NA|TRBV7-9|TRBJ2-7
CASSFGQTSYEQYF
TGTGCCAGCAGCTTCGGGCAGACCTCCTACGAGCAGTACTTC
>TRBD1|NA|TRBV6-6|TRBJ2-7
CASRGPGQGYEQYF
TGTGCCAGCAGGGGACCGGGACAGGGCTACGAGCAGTACTTC
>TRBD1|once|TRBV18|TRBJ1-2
CASSPDRDYGYTF
TGTGCCAGCTCACCAGACAGGGACTATGGCTACACCTTC
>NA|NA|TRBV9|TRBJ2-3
CASSVATTGDSLTDTQYF
TGTGCCAGCAGCGTAGCTACGACGGGAGACTCACTCACAGATACGCAGTATTTT
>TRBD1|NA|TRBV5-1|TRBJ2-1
CASSRLTGAGEQFF
TGCGCCAGCAGCAGACTCACAGGGGCAGGGGAGCAGTTCTTC
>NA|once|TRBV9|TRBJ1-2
CASSGGHLFYYGYTF
TGTGCCAGCAGCGGCGGACACCTTTTCTACTATGGCTACACCTTC
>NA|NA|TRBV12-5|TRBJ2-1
CASGLGLGTYNEQFF
TGTGCTAGTGGTTTGGGACTAGGCACCTACAATGAGCAGTTCTTC
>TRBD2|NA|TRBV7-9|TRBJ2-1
CASSLKLAGAPHNEQFF
TGTGCCAGCAGCTTGAAGTTAGCGGGAGCCCCTCACAATGAGCAGTTCTTC
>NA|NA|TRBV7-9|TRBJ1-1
CASSPEKLGIMNTEAFF
TGTGCCAGCAGTCCCGAAAAACTGGGGATAATGAACACTGAAGCTTTCTTT
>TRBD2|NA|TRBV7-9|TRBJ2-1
CASSLDRNGGAGYNEQFF
TGTGCCAGCAGCTTAGATCGAAACGGGGGGGCGGGATACAATGAGCAGTTCTTC
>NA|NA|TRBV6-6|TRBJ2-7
CASSYSRGSYEQYF
TGTGCCAGCAGTTACTCGAGAGGGTCCTACGAGCAGTACTTC
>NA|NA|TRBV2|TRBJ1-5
CAGTNEYNQPQHF
TGTGCCGGAACAAACGAGTACAATCAGCCCCAGCATTTT
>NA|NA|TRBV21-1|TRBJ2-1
CASSKASVWELRHEQFF
TGTGCCAGCAGCAAAGCTTCGGTGTGGGAGTTGCGCCATGAGCAGTTCTTC
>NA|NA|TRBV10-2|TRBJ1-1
CASSESGVNTEAFF
TGCGCCAGCAGTGAGTCAGGCGTGAACACTGAAGCTTTCTTT
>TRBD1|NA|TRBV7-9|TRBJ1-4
CASSLGTGYEKLFF
TGTGCCAGCAGCCTGGGGACAGGGTATGAAAAACTGTTTTTT
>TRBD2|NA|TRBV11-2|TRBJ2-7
CASSLVSGLPYEQYF
TGTGCCAGCAGCTTAGTTTCGGGACTACCCTACGAGCAGTACTTC
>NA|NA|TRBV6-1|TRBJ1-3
CASSEEWLAGNTIYF
TGTGCCAGCAGTGAAGAGTGGCTAGCTGGAAACACCATATATTTT
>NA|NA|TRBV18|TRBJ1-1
CASSPLDRGEGFLAFF
TGTGCCAGCTCACCACTCGATCGGGGGGAAGGGTTTCTAGCTTTCTTT
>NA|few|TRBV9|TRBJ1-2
CASSTTVGGGGYTF
TGTGCCAGCAGCACGACAGTGGGTGGGGGTGGCTACACCTTC